This T cell receptor (beta chain) is drawn from a study of T cell responses to AZD1222 COVID-19 vaccine. Study findings and constraints: Targets within unmutated variant regions were reportedly found for nearly half of spike-specific TCRs.

The CDR3 loop spans 16 amino acids. V shed 4 bases, J shed 0 bases, and the junction held 4 bases outside the gene matches. Germline loops: CDR1 SGDLS, CDR2 YYNGEE. As concerns this clone: The antigen is undetermined.

Profiled with immunoSEQ multiplex PCR; TCRdb holds only in-frame clones, not every one. Of about 140,000 clones detected, more than 90% appear once; the ten largest clones hold roughly 5%. The receptor's source is an adult in good health. V gene TRBV9 combines with J gene TRBJ2-2; 9 nucleotides agree with TRBD2. Sequenced here: peripheral blood, sampled on day 0 of AZD1222 vaccination. CDR3 loop: CASSPRLAANTGELFF. CDR3 DNA: TGTGCCAGCAGCCCCAGACTAGCGGCGAACACCGGGGAGCTGTTTTTT.